This entry concerns a single T cell receptor (beta chain). Its matching antigen is unknown. At one of its ends the junction is not consistent with the germline gene, which may arise from a read error. This sample was taken from a study of cytomegalovirus exposure and HLA in healthy donors. Study results and limitations: A later analysis reportedly found fewer N-insertions in an Asian-associated ancestry cluster than the roughly 680-donor mean.

Primers: 60 Vbeta forward and 13 Jbeta reverse. Assay: immunoSEQ multiplex PCR; the TCRdb copy retains only in-frame clones and omits some. The table includes 110,000 or so clones, 74% detected once. Each donor was nominally healthy when sampled (though unrecorded immune exposures were likely). The CDR3 consists of 12 residues. Germline loops: CDR1 SEHNR, CDR2 FQNEAQ (reference sequence). The chain is built from TRBV7-9 and TRBJ2-1; 11 positions match TRBD1. The sequenced material came from PBMCs. This sequence originates from a woman in her fifties or sixties in good health and CMV-seropositive. CDR3 residues: CSSSLADRGRFF. CDR3 coding DNA: TGTTCCAGCAGCTTGGCGGACAGGGGGCGATTCTTC. Using reference TRBV7-9 and TRBJ2-1 for the parts outside the CDR3, the full variable domain is DTGVSQNPRHKITKRGQNVTFRCDPISEHNRLYWYRQTLGQGPEFLTYFQNEAQLEKSRLLSDRFSAERPKGSFSTLEIQRTEQGDSAMYLCSSSLADRGRFFGPGTRLTVL.